Sequencing of this T cell receptor beta chain was carried out in a study of OX40 agonist ivuxolimab in advanced cancers. Study-wide background: The diagnoses of dose-escalation patients were hepatocellular carcinoma, melanoma, renal cell or head and neck cancer.

As to this clone: Its antigen is undetermined.

Patients were excluded for autoimmune disease history or systemic immunosuppression. Peripheral blood came from all dose cohorts at three timepoints. Notes on the study in general: In the 0.1-3.0 mg/kg groups, partial responders showed among the lowest expansion.

The CDR3 is 13 amino acids. Trimming at V came to 2 bases and at J to 11 bases, leaving 6 bases not matched to a gene. CDR1 is SGHDN and CDR2 is FVKESK in the germline V gene. The data were produced by immunoSEQ multiplex PCR, yet TCRdb's version contains in-frame clones alone and is incomplete. The repertoire holds more than 45,000 clones, with roughly four fifths as singletons. This sequence originates from an adult with an advanced solid tumor such as melanoma, head and neck, liver or kidney cancer. The input for sequencing was CD4+ or CD8+ T cells sorted from blood, taken in a trial of the OX40 agonist ivuxolimab. This sequence joins TRBV14 and TRBJ2-3; 8 nucleotides agree with TRBD2. CDR3 loop: CASSQPLAVLQYF. CDR3 bases: TGTGCCAGCAGCCAACCACTAGCGGTCTTGCAGTATTTT.